Listed here are 32 T cell receptor beta chains from one sample, sequenced in a study of CD8+CD57+ T cells in acquired aplastic anemia (dated by TCRdb to 2016 to 2019). The sequencer listed for this sample is Illumina HiSeq 2000. Profiling of TCR beta VDJ combinations and CDR3 sequences used genomic DNA as the template. TCRdb reworked the public reads: Q25 trimming with fastp, MiXCR clone assembly, productive beta chains retained. Every CDR3 protein is listed once, alongside the most common genes and DNA of its rows. The sample table records 400,000 to 500,000 distinct CDR3 sequences; around 72% of these occur just once. The leading ten clones occupy 3.5% to 4.5% of the sample. Input material: sorted CD4+, CD8+, or CD8+CD57+ T cells (not recorded which) from PBMCs. The receptors stem from a human donor in good health, serving as a control.

The chain couples TRBV19 to TRBJ1-2, with 11 positions matching TRBD1. Germline lookup yields CDR1 LNHDA and CDR2 SQIVND (reference sequence). V gave up 6 bases and J gave up 1 base; unmatched junction bases: 7. This CDR3 is built from 16 residues. DNA of the CDR3: TGTGCCAGTAGCGAAGGACAGGGGGCGAATAACTATGGCTACACCTTC. Encoded protein: CASSEGQGANNYGYTF.

Note on this clonotype: Given the absence of the conserved phenylalanine or tryptophan at the CDR3 end, a read error is likely. Because the CDR3's place on the DNA is in doubt, the DNA is left out and the CDR3 is given as listed by TCRdb. The gene calls are TRBV7-8 and TRBJ1-1. CDR1 is SGHVS and CDR2 is FQNEAQ in the germline V gene. The CDR3 is 13 amino acids in total, end residues counted. CDR3 sequence reads: CASSLIATQEFCS.

For this clonotype: One end of the junction varies from germline; a read error may be responsible. CDR3 in amino acids: CASRLAGIGAFYCF. The CDR3 DNA reads TGTGCCAGCAGATTAGCAGGGATAGGGGCTTTCTATTGCTTC. This chain uses TRBV7-2 with TRBJ2-7; the D gene is possibly TRBD1 (5 bases). Germline V lookup: CDR1 SGHTA, CDR2 FQGNSA. This CDR3 comprises 14 residues.

There are a few counts of this clonotype. DNA of the CDR3: TGTGCCAGCAAACCTCCTTCTAACTATGGCTACACCATATATTTT. As protein: CASKPPSNYGYTIYF. V gene TRBV2 combines with J gene TRBJ1-3; D not resolved. The CDR3 length is 15 residues. V shed 7 bases and J shed 8 bases, with 21 bases lying between them. CDR1 is SNHLY, CDR2 FYNNEI, per germline.

The chain carries TRBV20-1 and TRBJ1-1, with D possibly being TRBD1 (5 bases). Germline lookup yields CDR1 DFQATT and CDR2 SNEGSKA (reference sequence). V gave up 3 bases and J gave up 7 bases, with 15 bases separating them. The CDR3 has 13 residues. Here the CDR3 DNA reads TGCAGTGCTAGTAATCAGGGAGGGGATGAAGCTTTCTTT. It translates to CSASNQGGDEAFF.

The rearrangement uses TRBV12-3 or TRBV12-4 and TRBJ1-2; maybe TRBD1 (6 bases). Trimming took off 6 bases at V and 7 bases at J, with 18 bases between the two ends. This CDR3 is 14 amino acids long. CDR3 amino acids: CASRSSNRAGGYTF. CDR3 in DNA: TGTGCCAGCAGGAGCTCGAACAGGGCTGGTGGCTACACCTTC.

This clonotype was recorded at least ten times. The rearrangement uses TRBV10-3 and TRBJ1-5, with 7 bases fitting TRBD1. The CDR3 spans 15 residues. V lost 4 bases to trimming and J lost 0 bases; unmatched junction nucleotides: 3. In germline, CDR1 is ENHRY, CDR2 SYGVKD. CDR3 amino acids: CAISAGGGSNQPQHF. CDR3 in DNA: TGTGCCATCAGTGCAGGGGGGGGTAGCAATCAGCCCCAGCATTTT.

This sequence joins TRBV20-1 and TRBJ1-2; D call uncertain. V was trimmed by 5 bases and J by 3 bases, leaving 19 bases between them. CDR3 length: 15 residues. The germline V gene has CDR1 DFQATT and CDR2 SNEGSKA (reference sequence). The chain's CDR3 is CSAPAGDTGDYGYTF. Here the CDR3 DNA reads TGCAGTGCTCCAGCCGGAGATACGGGCGACTATGGCTACACCTTC.

The chain employs TRBV10-3 and TRBJ2-7, with 7 bases fitting TRBD1. J gave up 5 bases and V 2 bases, and 3 bases lay outside the gene matches. The CDR3 spans 13 residues. The germline CDR1 and CDR2 sequences are ENHRY and SYGVKD. The CDR3 DNA sequence: TGTGCCATCAGTGAGCCCGACAGGGACGAGCAGTACTTC. Protein: CAISEPDRDEQYF.

This clonotype was recorded once. This CDR3 fails to terminate in the conserved phenylalanine or tryptophan, so it likely reflects a read error. The DNA is left out, because the CDR3 cannot be placed on it with certainty; the CDR3 is given as TCRdb lists it. V usage is TRBV7-2 and J usage is TRBJ1-6; the table's D call of TRBD1 was not tested on the DNA. From germline, CDR1 is SGHTA and CDR2 FQGNSA. Termini included, the CDR3 measures 13 amino acids. This chain's CDR3 is CASSTLQGGSYEQ.

The chain combines TRBV4-3 with TRBJ1-5; tentative D call: TRBD1 (5 bases). V lost 5 bases and J 1 base, leaving 18 bases between the germline ends. The CDR3 has 17 residues. CDR1 and CDR2 (germline): LGHNA, YSLEER. CDR3 protein: CASSSTLGGLSNQPQHF. Written as DNA, the CDR3 is TGCGCCAGCAGCTCGACCCTCGGGGGTTTAAGCAATCAGCCCCAGCATTTT.

As concerns this clonotype: A read error may be the cause here, since a much bigger clone is one base away. This chain joins TRBV10-3 and TRBJ1-1; TRBD1 aligns across 9 bases. CDR3 length: 14 amino acids. From germline, CDR1 is ENHRY and CDR2 SYGVKD. The DNA for the CDR3 is TGTGCCACCAAGGAGGACAGGGGAAACACTGAAACTTTCTTT. Amino acid sequence: CATKEDRGNTETFF.

In regard to this clonotype: In this CDR3 the conserved last residue, phenylalanine or tryptophan, is missing, so a read error is likely. This chain uses TRBV10-3 with TRBJ1-2; D is undetermined. The CDR3 covers 14 residues. V was cut by 2 bases and J by 8 bases, with 15 bases left in between. Germline loops: CDR1 ENHRY, CDR2 SYGVKD. Here the CDR3 reads CAISEAETTPGYTS. The CDR3 DNA is TGTGCCATCAGTGAGGCCGAGACGACCCCAGGCTACACCTCC.

This clonotype was counted between two and nine times. The V call is TRBV2, the J call TRBJ2-7; tentatively, D is TRBD2 (6 bases). The CDR3 covers 16 residues. V lost 4 bases to trimming and J lost 7 bases, with 23 bases between them. Germline CDR1 reads SNHLY; CDR2 reads FYNNEI. CDR3 protein: CASSASQRRGRGEQYF. The CDR3 bases are TGTGCCAGCAGTGCCAGCCAGAGAAGGGGACGGGGGGAGCAGTACTTC.

The rearrangement uses TRBV3-1 and TRBJ2-5; 9 bases are a match to TRBD1. The CDR3 totals 14 residues. Germline assignment: CDR1 LGHDT and CDR2 YNNKEL (reference sequence). This CDR3 is CTTEGTGSFGTQYF. DNA of the CDR3: TGTACCACCGAGGGGACAGGGAGCTTTGGGACCCAGTACTTC.

V is TRBV10-3 and J is TRBJ1-2, with 7 bases matching TRBD1. The CDR3 has 14 amino acids. V dropped 3 bases and J dropped 12; count of bases not matched to a gene: 13. CDR1 is ENHRY, CDR2 SYGVKD, per germline. The CDR3 reads CAISEGRQGYGHTF. The DNA for the CDR3 is TGTGCCATCAGTGAAGGACGACAGGGCTATGGGCACACCTTC.

This clonotype was observed at least ten times. J is TRBJ2-5 and V is TRBV20-1; D perhaps matches TRBD2 (6 bases). V was shortened by 2 bases and J by 2 bases, with 18 bases between the two germline ends. The CDR3 has 16 amino acids. The germline gives CDR1 DFQATT, CDR2 SNEGSKA (reference sequence). CDR3 residues: CSARKRISGLQETQYF. CDR3 sequence (DNA): TGCAGTGCTAGAAAGAGAATTAGCGGCCTGCAAGAGACCCAGTACTTC.

This chain joins TRBV2 and TRBJ2-7, with D perhaps matching TRBD1 (6 bases). Trimming removed 9 bases from V and 0 bases from J, with 18 bases in between. Germline loops: CDR1 SNHLY, CDR2 FYNNEI. The CDR3 consists of 15 residues. Here the CDR3 DNA reads TGTGCCAGTATAAAAGCCCAGGGGACCTCCTACGAGCAGTACTTC. This encodes CASIKAQGTSYEQYF.

The V gene is TRBV29-1, the J gene TRBJ2-7; D is possibly TRBD1 (6 bases). Deletions cut 6 bases from V and 5 bases from J, with 20 bases between. Germline CDR1 reads SQVTM; CDR2 reads ANQGSEA. The CDR3 spans 14 residues. The chain's CDR3 is CSVGRNRESHEQYF. CDR3 sequence (DNA): TGCAGCGTGGGCCGAAACAGGGAATCCCACGAGCAGTACTTC.

V is TRBV6-4 and J is TRBJ2-7; D possibly uses TRBD1 or TRBD2 (5 bases each). The CDR3 totals 15 residues. Trimming took off 10 bases at V and 4 bases at J, with 23 bases between the two ends. The germline V gene has CDR1 MRHNA and CDR2 SNTAGT. Written as DNA, the CDR3 is TGTGCCATCAGAGTTGATTGGGGGAGACAATACGAGCAGTACTTC. The encoded protein is CAIRVDWGRQYEQYF.

This clonotype was picked up many times. The V gene is TRBV4-3, the J gene TRBJ1-2; 7 positions agree with TRBD1. V shed 4 bases and J 3 bases; nucleotides not matched to a gene: 8. This CDR3 region has 15 residues. In germline, CDR1 is LGHNA, CDR2 YSLEER. The DNA of the CDR3 is TGCGCCAGCAGCCGAACCCACGGGACAGACTATGGCTACACCTTC. As protein: CASSRTHGTDYGYTF.

Remarks on this clonotype: Given the absence of the conserved phenylalanine or tryptophan at the CDR3 end, a read error is likely. This chain uses TRBV6-5 with TRBJ1-3; D not resolved. This CDR3 contains 15 residues. Trimming removed 0 bases at V and 0 bases at J, with 6 bases between. CDR1 and CDR2 (germline): MNHEY, SVGAGI. The CDR3 region has the DNA TGTGCCAGCAGTTACTCTCTGGACTCTGGAAACACCATATATCTT. It is translated as CASSYSLDSGNTIYL.

The count of this clonotype is one. Lacking the conserved final phenylalanine or tryptophan, this CDR3 likely reflects a read error. The DNA is left out, because the CDR3 cannot be placed on it with certainty; the CDR3 is given as TCRdb lists it. The chain couples TRBV9 to TRBJ2-7; TRBD1, the table's D call, was not compared with the DNA. The CDR3 length is 13 residues, termini included. CDR1 and CDR2 from the germline V gene are SGDLS and YYNGEE. This chain's CDR3 is CAGSSQGPNTGDL.

The chain links TRBV7-9 to TRBJ1-5; 8 nucleotides line up with TRBD1. Germline V gives CDR1 SEHNR, CDR2 FQNEAQ (reference sequence). There are 15 residues in the CDR3. V lost 5 bases to trimming and J lost 16 bases; unmatched junction nucleotides: 19. The DNA of the CDR3 is TGTGCCAGCAGCCCGGGACAGGTCGGGGAGCTGTCTTTTCATTTT. Its translation: CASSPGQVGELSFHF.

To note about this clonotype: As the CDR3 is not closed by the conserved phenylalanine or tryptophan, this likely results from a read error. Because the CDR3's place on the DNA is in doubt, the DNA is left out and the CDR3 is given as listed by TCRdb. This rearrangement joins TRBV19 to TRBJ1-2; the table gives TRBD1 as D, unverified against the DNA. Per germline, CDR1 LNHDA and CDR2 SQIVND (reference sequence). The CDR3 spans 15 residues, counting both ends. The CDR3 is CASMRDRDSPWRFTY.

The table lists this clonotype with a count of one. This chain uses TRBV15 with TRBJ1-2, with D hard to call. The V end was cut by 8 bases, the J end by 1 base, with 8 bases between. Germline lookup yields CDR1 LNHNV and CDR2 YYDKDF (reference sequence). The CDR3 contains 12 residues. The CDR3 nucleotides read TGTGCCACCTCCCCCTATAACTATGGCTACACCTTC. It specifies CATSPYNYGYTF.

A single count supports this clonotype. One junction end does not reproduce the germline sequence, and a read error may be involved. V gene TRBV7-3 combines with J gene TRBJ1-5, with D uncertain. CDR1 and CDR2 (germline): SGHTA, FQGTGA. This CDR3 spans 13 amino acids. DNA of the CDR3: TGTGCCAGCAACCATCAGTTGGATCAGCCCCTGCATTTT. Its translation is CASNHQLDQPLHF.

Turning to this clonotype: Without the conserved terminal phenylalanine or tryptophan, this CDR3 likely stems from a read error. The V and J genes are TRBV2 and TRBJ1-6; D uncertain. The CDR3 spans 13 residues. CDR1 and CDR2 from the germline V gene are SNHLY and FYNNEI. V lost 7 bases, J lost 9 bases, and 13 bases lay in between. CDR3: CASMNRVSSPLHC. CDR3 in DNA: TGTGCCAGCATGAATCGGGTATCTTCACCCCTCCACTGC.

A note on this clonotype: At one boundary the junction diverges from the germline segment, which might be a read error. The chain links TRBV7-3 to TRBJ1-1; D is undetermined. Germline V CDR1 and CDR2: SGHTA, FQGTGA. The CDR3 is 13 amino acids. The DNA for the CDR3 is TGTGCCAGCAGCTTTGAGGACGGCACTGAGGCTTACTTT. Translation gives CASSFEDGTEAYF. Variable domain in full (rest from reference TRBV7-3 and TRBJ1-1): GAGVSQTPSNKVTEKGKYVELRCDPISGHTALYWYRQSLGQGPEFLIYFQGTGAADDSGLPNDRFFAVRPEGSVSTLKIQRTERGDSAVYLCASSFEDGTEAYFGQGTRLTVV.

For this clonotype: Given the absence of the conserved phenylalanine or tryptophan at the CDR3 end, a read error is likely. The DNA is left out, because the CDR3 cannot be placed on it with certainty; the CDR3 is given as TCRdb lists it. The rearrangement uses TRBV14 and TRBJ1-1; the D segment call TRBD1 is taken from the table without a DNA check. The V gene's germline CDR1 is SGHDN and CDR2 FVKESK. The CDR3 adds up to 13 amino acids, both ends counted. CDR3 in amino acids: CASSQGGTQYFGP.

This clonotype occurred once. The V call is TRBV19, the J call TRBJ1-1, with TRBD1 as a possible D gene (6 bases). CDR3 length equals 16 residues. The V gene's germline CDR1 is LNHDA and CDR2 SQIVND (reference sequence). V was cut by 0 bases and J by 4 bases, with 15 bases left in between. The CDR3 loop reads CASSIERGGRSTEAFF. Here the CDR3 DNA reads TGTGCCAGTAGTATAGAAAGGGGGGGCAGAAGCACTGAAGCTTTCTTT.

In DNA form, the CDR3 reads TGTGCCAGTAGTATAGCCGGCTTTACCTACAATGAGCAGTTCTTC. Encoded protein: CASSIAGFTYNEQFF. V and J are TRBV19 and TRBJ2-1; D remains ambiguous. Germline V gene data show CDR1 as LNHDA and CDR2 as SQIVND (reference sequence). The V gene lost 1 base and the J gene lost 2 bases, with 9 bases spanning the gap. The CDR3 has 15 residues.